This entry lists 17 T cell receptor beta chains sequenced from one sample in a study of T-cell reconstitution after alpha-beta-depleted transplantation in children. Preparing the TCRbeta library involved the use of unique molecular identifiers. In TCRdb, the PCR reads were re-called with MiXCR into one record per CDR3 protein. The sample records hundreds of thousands of distinct CDR3 sequences, about an eighth being singletons. Sequencing was performed on PBMCs, taken before TCRalphabeta/CD19-depleted stem cell transplant. These receptors were obtained from a girl aged 2-10 years with congenital amegakaryocytic thrombocytopenia, due to receive a stem cell transplant.

The table lists this clonotype with a few counts. The chain couples TRBV7-3 to TRBJ2-3; 7 bases are a match to TRBD2. The CDR3 runs to 15 residues. Germline V gene data show CDR1 as SGHTA and CDR2 as FQGTGA. V shed 4 bases and J 6 bases; nucleotides not matched to a gene: 10. CDR3 amino acids: CASSSGRGGSDTQYF. CDR3 DNA sequence: TGTGCCAGCAGCTCAGGGAGGGGCGGTTCGGATACGCAGTATTTT. Filled out from reference TRBV7-3 and TRBJ2-3, the complete variable domain reads GAGVSQTPSNKVTEKGKYVELRCDPISGHTALYWYRQSLGQGPEFLIYFQGTGAADDSGLPNDRFFAVRPEGSVSTLKIQRTERGDSAVYLCASSSGRGGSDTQYFGPGTRLTVL.

The gene calls are TRBV6-5 and TRBJ2-7; D possibly corresponds to TRBD2 (7 bases). With 2 bases removed from V and 4 bases from J, the gap between germline ends came to 12 bases. Germline V gene data show CDR1 as MNHEY and CDR2 as SVGAGI. The CDR3 extends over 14 amino acids. CDR3 bases: TGTGCCAGCAGTTACGCGAGGGGGGGTTACGAGCAGTACTTC. This gives the protein CASSYARGGYEQYF.

This clonotype has a handful of counts. In DNA, the CDR3 is TGCAGTGCTAGAGATATGTCCACCAACTATGGCTACACCTTC. It is translated as CSARDMSTNYGYTF. The rearrangement uses TRBV20-1 and TRBJ1-2; no clear D. This CDR3 contains 14 residues. CDR1 is DFQATT and CDR2 is SNEGSKA in the germline V gene (reference sequence). Trimming shortened V by 0 bases and J by 2 bases, and 10 bases separated the two germline ends.

This clonotype occurred a few times. The J gene is TRBJ2-2, the V gene TRBV11-2; no definite D call. Germline V gene sequence: CDR1 SGHAT, CDR2 FQNNGV. V was pared by 2 bases and J by 6 bases, with 16 bases between. The CDR3 totals 16 residues. The DNA for the CDR3 is TGTGCCAGCAGCTTACTACTAAATCCAGGTCCCGGGGAGCTGTTTTTT. Its protein product is CASSLLLNPGPGELFF.

The rearrangement links TRBV20-1 to TRBJ2-3, with 8 positions matching TRBD2. The length of the CDR3 is 17 residues. V shed 0 bases, J shed 5 bases, and the junction held 13 bases outside the gene matches. Germline CDR1 and CDR2: DFQATT and SNEGSKA (reference sequence). CDR3 residues: CSARDPRRAGAEDTQYF. In nucleotides, the CDR3 is TGCAGTGCTAGAGACCCCCGGCGAGCGGGAGCGGAAGATACGCAGTATTTT.

Many counts were recorded for this clonotype. The V gene is TRBV5-6, the J gene TRBJ2-1, with D possibly matching TRBD1 (5 bases). The CDR3 spans 13 residues. Germline V CDR1 and CDR2: SGHDT, YYEEEE. V was trimmed by 7 bases and J by 0 bases, leaving 8 bases between them. CDR3 loop: CASDRSSYNEQFF. For the CDR3, the DNA is TGTGCCAGCGACAGAAGCTCCTACAATGAGCAGTTCTTC.

There are many counts of this clonotype. The J gene is TRBJ2-1, the V gene TRBV5-6; a possible D gene is TRBD2 (6 bases). V lost 4 bases, J lost 3 bases, and 11 bases lay in between. Germline V gene data show CDR1 as SGHDT and CDR2 as YYEEEE. CDR3 length equals 14 residues. The CDR3 protein is CASSQPGLYNEQFF. Written as DNA, the CDR3 is TGTGCCAGCAGCCAACCGGGACTCTACAATGAGCAGTTCTTC.

CDR3 DNA sequence: TGTGCCACCAGCAGAGTCGGGAGCGCCTACAATGAGCAGTTCTTC. This encodes CATSRVGSAYNEQFF. The chain links TRBV15 to TRBJ2-1, with D perhaps matching TRBD2 (6 bases). The CDR3 runs 15 residues. Per germline, CDR1 LNHNV and CDR2 YYDKDF (reference sequence). V was trimmed by 1 base and J by 2 bases, leaving 9 bases between them.

The table lists this clonotype with a few counts. The chain links TRBV20-1 to TRBJ2-7; 13 nucleotides align to TRBD2. This CDR3 has 14 residues. In germline, CDR1 is DFQATT, CDR2 SNEGSKA (reference sequence). With 6 bases clipped from V and 3 bases from J, the junction kept 5 bases outside the gene matches. The DNA of the CDR3 is TGCAGTGCAACTAGGACTAGCGGGAGCTACGAGCAGTACTTC. Protein: CSATRTSGSYEQYF.

This clonotype has a handful of counts. The chain employs TRBV20-1 and TRBJ2-5, with no clear D. The CDR3 length is 13 residues. The germline V and J ends were trimmed by 6 bases and 5 bases, with 16 bases remaining between them. Germline values: CDR1 DFQATT, CDR2 SNEGSKA (reference sequence). The CDR3, as DNA: TGCAGTGCCACGCCCCCTAACGGTGAGACCCAGTACTTC. Translated: CSATPPNGETQYF.

This clonotype was detected many times. The chain is built from TRBV2 and TRBJ2-1; TRBD1 aligns across 7 bases. The CDR3 consists of 16 residues. The trim removed 4 bases at V and 0 bases at J, leaving 6 bases unmatched. Per the germline V gene, CDR1 is SNHLY and CDR2 is FYNNEI. The CDR3 is CASSGWDRGSYNEQFF. In DNA form, the CDR3 reads TGTGCCAGCAGTGGTTGGGACAGAGGCTCCTACAATGAGCAGTTCTTC.

This clonotype was detected ten times or more. V usage is TRBV4-1 and J usage is TRBJ2-1, with 7 bases lining up with TRBD2. CDR1 is MGHRA and CDR2 is YSYEKL in the germline V gene. The CDR3 loop spans 11 amino acids. With V trimmed by 5 bases and J by 14 bases, 6 bases remained unmatched. CDR3 nucleotides: TGCGCCAGCAGCATCGGGGGGATAAAGTTCTTC. As protein: CASSIGGIKFF.

There are many counts of this clonotype. The genes are TRBV6-6 and TRBJ1-5; D not resolved. Trimming cost V 6 bases and J 3 bases, with 9 bases left between them. CDR1 and CDR2 (germline): MNHNY, SVGAGI (reference sequence). The CDR3 length is 13 residues. CDR3 sequence (DNA): TGTGCCAGCAGCATGGGTCTCAATCAGCCCCAGCATTTT. It codes for CASSMGLNQPQHF.

At least ten counts were recorded for this clonotype. This chain links TRBV20-1 with TRBJ2-3, with D maybe TRBD2 (5 bases). This CDR3 region has 14 residues. Trimming took 0 bases from V and 6 from J, leaving 13 bases between them. CDR1 is DFQATT, CDR2 SNEGSKA, per germline (reference sequence). This CDR3 reads CSARESGIMDTQYF. The CDR3, as DNA: TGCAGTGCTAGAGAATCGGGGATTATGGATACGCAGTATTTT.

This clonotype has at least ten counts. CDR3 amino acids: CASSLNSYYEQYF. The CDR3 DNA sequence: TGTGCCAGCAGTTTGAACAGCTACTACGAGCAGTACTTC. The rearrangement joins TRBV12-3 or TRBV12-4 to TRBJ2-7; no firm D call. V was pared by 3 bases and J by 3 bases, with 9 bases between. The CDR3 totals 13 residues.

The V gene is TRBV5-1, the J gene TRBJ2-7; D not certain. This CDR3 is built from 13 residues. Trimming took off 5 bases at V and 4 bases at J, with 13 bases between the two ends. Germline V gene lookup returns CDR1 SGHRS and CDR2 YFSETQ. CDR3: CASRPQSEYEQYF. The CDR3 DNA reads as TGCGCCAGCAGACCGCAGTCTGAGTACGAGCAGTACTTC.

The chain joins TRBV12-3 or TRBV12-4 to TRBJ1-1; TRBD1 matches 8 bases. V dropped 8 bases and J dropped 4; count of bases not matched to a gene: 9. The CDR3 length is 14 residues. The CDR3 here is CASRTGLVGTEAFF. The CDR3 DNA reads as TGTGCCAGCCGGACAGGGCTGGTTGGCACTGAAGCTTTCTTT.